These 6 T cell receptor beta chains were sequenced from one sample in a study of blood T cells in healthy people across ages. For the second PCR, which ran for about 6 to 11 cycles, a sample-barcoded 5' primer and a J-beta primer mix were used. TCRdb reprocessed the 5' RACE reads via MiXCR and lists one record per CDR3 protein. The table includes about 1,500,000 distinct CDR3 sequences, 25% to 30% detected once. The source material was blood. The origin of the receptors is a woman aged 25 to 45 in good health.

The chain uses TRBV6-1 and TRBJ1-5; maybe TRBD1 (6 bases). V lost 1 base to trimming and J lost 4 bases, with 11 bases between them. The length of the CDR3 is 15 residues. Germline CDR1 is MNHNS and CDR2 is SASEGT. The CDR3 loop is CASSEGGQLNQPQHF. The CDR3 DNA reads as TGTGCCAGCAGTGAAGGAGGACAGTTAAATCAGCCCCAGCATTTT.

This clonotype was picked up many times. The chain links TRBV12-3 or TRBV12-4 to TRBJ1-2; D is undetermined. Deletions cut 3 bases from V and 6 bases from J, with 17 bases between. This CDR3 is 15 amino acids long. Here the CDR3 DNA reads TGTGCCAGCAGTTTGAGCGAGGTTGGCCATCATGGCTACACCTTC. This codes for CASSLSEVGHHGYTF.

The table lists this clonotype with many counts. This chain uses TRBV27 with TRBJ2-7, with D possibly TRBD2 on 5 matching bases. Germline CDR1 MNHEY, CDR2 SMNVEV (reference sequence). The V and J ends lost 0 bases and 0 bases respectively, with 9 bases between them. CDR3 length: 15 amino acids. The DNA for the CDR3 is TGTGCCAGCAGTTTATCCAATGGAGGCTCCTACGAGCAGTACTTC. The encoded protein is CASSLSNGGSYEQYF.

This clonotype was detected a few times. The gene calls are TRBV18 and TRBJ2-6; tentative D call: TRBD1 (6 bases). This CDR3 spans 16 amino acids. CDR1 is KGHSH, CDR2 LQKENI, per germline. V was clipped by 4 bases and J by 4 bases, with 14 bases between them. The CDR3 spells CASSLDQGKGANVLTF. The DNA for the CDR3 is TGTGCCAGCTCACTCGACCAGGGGAAAGGGGCCAACGTCCTGACTTTC.

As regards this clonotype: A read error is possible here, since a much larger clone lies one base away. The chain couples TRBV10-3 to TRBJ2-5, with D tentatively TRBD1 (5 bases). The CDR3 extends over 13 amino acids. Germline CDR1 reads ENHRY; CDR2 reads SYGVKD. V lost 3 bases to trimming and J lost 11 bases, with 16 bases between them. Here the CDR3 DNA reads TGTGCCATCAGTGATCAGGGATCCAATGAGCAGTACTTC. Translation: CAISDQGSNEQYF.

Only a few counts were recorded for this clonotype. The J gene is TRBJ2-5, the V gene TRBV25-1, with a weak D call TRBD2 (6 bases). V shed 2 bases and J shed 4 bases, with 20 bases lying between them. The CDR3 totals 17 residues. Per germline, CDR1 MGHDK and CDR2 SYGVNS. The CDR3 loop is CASSEQGGGARRETQYF. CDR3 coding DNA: TGTGCCAGCAGTGAACAAGGAGGAGGGGCACGACGAGAGACCCAGTACTTC.